This passage covers 8 T cell receptor beta chains from one sample sequenced in a study of blood T cell repertoires in COVID-19. TCRdb's copy holds only in-frame clones and misses some; the assay was immunoSEQ multiplex PCR. The sample lists a few hundred thousand clones; approximately 85% were seen once. Source material: PBMCs or T cells enriched from blood (not recorded which). These receptors were collected from a woman younger than 45 who had recovered from COVID-19.

The chain joins TRBV5-6 to TRBJ2-5; 10 positions match TRBD1. V dropped 2 bases and J dropped 5; count of bases not matched to a gene: 9. Germline CDR1 reads SGHDT; CDR2 reads YYEEEE. CDR3 length equals 16 residues. Here the CDR3 DNA reads TGTGCCAGCAGCTTACCACCGGGACAGGGGTTGGAGACCCAGTACTTC. This sequence encodes CASSLPPGQGLETQYF.

This clone was seen just once. The CDR3 DNA reads as TGTGCCAGCAGCTTAGCCTTAACCTACGAGCAGTACTTC. It translates to CASSLALTYEQYF. J is TRBJ2-7 and V is TRBV11-2; D gene unclear. The CDR3 runs to 13 residues. Deletions cut 1 base from V and 2 bases from J, with 6 bases between. The germline gives CDR1 SGHAT, CDR2 FQNNGV. Complete variable domain (other parts from reference TRBV11-2 and TRBJ2-7): EAGVAQSPRYKIIEKRQSVAFWCNPISGHATLYWYQQILGQGPKLLIQFQNNGVVDDSQLPKDRFSAERLKGVDSTLKIQPAKLEDSAVYLCASSLALTYEQYFGPGTRLTVT.

The chain is built from TRBV28 and TRBJ1-4; 10 bases are shared with TRBD1. Trimming cost V 5 bases and J 8 bases; bases outside gene matches: 5. The CDR3 runs 14 residues. From germline, CDR1 is MDHEN and CDR2 SYDVKM. CDR3 loop: CASSPGQGREKLFF. Written as DNA, the CDR3 is TGTGCCAGCAGTCCGGGACAGGGGAGGGAAAAACTGTTTTTT. The full variable domain, rest sourced from reference TRBV28 and TRBJ1-4, is DVKVTQSSRYLVKRTGEKVFLECVQDMDHENMFWYRQDPGLGLRLIYFSYDVKMKEKGDIPEGYSVSREKKERFSLILESASTNQTSMYLCASSPGQGREKLFFGSGTQLSVL.

V gene TRBV18 combines with J gene TRBJ1-4, with 8 positions matching TRBD1. V lost 6 bases, J lost 1 base, and 4 bases stayed unmatched. Germline CDR1 reads KGHSH; CDR2 reads LQKENI. This CDR3 has 15 residues. This chain's CDR3 is CASSLGTGTNEKLFF. The CDR3 nucleotides are TGTGCCAGCTCCCTTGGGACAGGAACTAATGAAAAACTGTTTTTT.

V is TRBV2 and J is TRBJ2-1, with D possibly being TRBD2 (5 bases). Germline CDR1 is SNHLY and CDR2 is FYNNEI. Trimming took off 7 bases at V and 5 bases at J, with 15 bases between the two ends. The CDR3 contains 14 residues. The CDR3 loop reads CASTGRGKDNEQFF. In DNA, the CDR3 is TGTGCCAGCACCGGACGAGGGAAAGACAATGAGCAGTTCTTC.

The gene calls are TRBV27 and TRBJ2-7; 7 bases fit TRBD1. The CDR3 loop spans 16 amino acids. Germline loops: CDR1 MNHEY, CDR2 SMNVEV (reference sequence). J gave up 3 bases and V 5 bases, and 13 bases lay outside the gene matches. The CDR3 loop reads CASSAETGRILYEQYF. CDR3 sequence (DNA): TGTGCCAGCAGTGCCGAGACAGGGCGGATTCTCTACGAGCAGTACTTC.

V is TRBV7-2 and J is TRBJ2-1; unclear D gene. CDR3 length: 14 residues. Trimming took 3 bases from V and 4 from J, leaving 10 bases between them. Germline CDR1 reads SGHTA; CDR2 reads FQGNSA. CDR3 bases: TGTGCCAGCAGCTTCGTGGCGGAGTACAATGAGCAGTTCTTC. The encoded protein is CASSFVAEYNEQFF.

The gene calls are TRBV19 and TRBJ2-2, with D perhaps TRBD1 (5 bases). CDR1 and CDR2 from the germline V gene are LNHDA and SQIVND (reference sequence). V gave up 8 bases and J gave up 3 bases, with 13 bases separating them. This CDR3 contains 14 residues. The CDR3 loop reads CASQGDSYTGELFF. The CDR3 DNA reads TGTGCCAGTCAGGGCGACAGTTACACCGGGGAGCTGTTTTTT.